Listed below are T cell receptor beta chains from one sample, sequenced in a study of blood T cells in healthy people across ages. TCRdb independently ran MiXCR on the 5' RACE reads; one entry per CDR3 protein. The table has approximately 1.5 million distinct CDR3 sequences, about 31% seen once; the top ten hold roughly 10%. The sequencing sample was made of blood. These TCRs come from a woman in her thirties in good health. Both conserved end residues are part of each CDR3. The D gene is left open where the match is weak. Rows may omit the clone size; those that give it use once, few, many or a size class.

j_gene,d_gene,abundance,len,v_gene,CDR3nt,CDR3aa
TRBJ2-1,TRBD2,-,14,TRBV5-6,TGTGCCAGCAGCAACGGACTAGCGGGAGTTGAGCAGTTCTTC,CASSNGLAGVEQFF
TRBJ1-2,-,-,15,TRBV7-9,TGTGCCAACAGCCCCAGGCCCCAGGGTACGGATGGCTACACCTTC,CANSPRPQGTDGYTF
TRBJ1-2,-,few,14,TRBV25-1,TGTGCCAGCAGTGAAACCACCATCCGGCGTGGCTACACCTTC,CASSETTIRRGYTF
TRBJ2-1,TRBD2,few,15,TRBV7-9,TGTGCCAGCAGCAAAATGGGCGGGAGTCTAAATGAGCAGTTCTTC,CASSKMGGSLNEQFF
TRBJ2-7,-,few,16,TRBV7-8,TGTGCCAGCAGCCTTAGGGGGGGGTTTAGCTCCTACGAGCAGTACTTC,CASSLRGGFSSYEQYF
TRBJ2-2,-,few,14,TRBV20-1,TGCAGTGCTAGAGGTCCCCTGAACACCGGGGAGCTGTTTTTT,CSARGPLNTGELFF
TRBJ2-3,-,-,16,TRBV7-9,TGTGCCAGCAGCCAGCCCCCCCAGGGTTTAGTAGATACGCAGTATTTT,CASSQPPQGLVDTQYF
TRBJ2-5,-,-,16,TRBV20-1,TGCAGTGCTAGAGACCCATCTCAGGGAGTGTGGGAGACCCAGTACTTC,CSARDPSQGVWETQYF
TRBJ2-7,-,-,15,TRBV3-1,TGTGCCAGCAGCCAGGGGGGCACAGGGCGGAGGGAGCAGTACTTC,CASSQGGTGRREQYF
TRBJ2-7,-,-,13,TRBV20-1,TGCAGTGCTAGGGCAAGAAACAGCTACGAGCAGTACTTC,CSARARNSYEQYF
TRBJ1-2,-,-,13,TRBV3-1,TGTGCCAGCAGCCCATATAGGGGGGATGGCTACACCTTC,CASSPYRGDGYTF
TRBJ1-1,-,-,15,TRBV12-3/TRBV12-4,TGTGCCAGCAGTTTAGTGGCAGGGCGAAACACTGAAGCTTTCTTT,CASSLVAGRNTEAFF
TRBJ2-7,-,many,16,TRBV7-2,TGTGCCAGCAGCATAAGTTCCGGGACCGCCGCCTACGAGCAGTACTTC,CASSISSGTAAYEQYF
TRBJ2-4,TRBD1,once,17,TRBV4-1,TGCACCAGCAGCCAGGGACAGGCGTTTTCGGCCAAAAACATTCAGTACTTC,CTSSQGQAFSAKNIQYF
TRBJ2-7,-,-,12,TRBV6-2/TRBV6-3,TGTGCCAGCAGCCACCAGCGGTACGAGCAGTACTTC,CASSHQRYEQYF
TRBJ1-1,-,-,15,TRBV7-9,TGTGCCAGCAGCTCGACCACTCGGGGGGTTACTGAAGCTTTCTTT,CASSSTTRGVTEAFF
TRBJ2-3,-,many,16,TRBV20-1,TGCAGTGCTAAGGGCCCCCGGGGAGGGGGCATAGATACGCAGTATTTT,CSAKGPRGGGIDTQYF
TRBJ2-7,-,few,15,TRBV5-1,TGCGCCAGCAGCTCTACAGGGCTTCGTACCTACGAGCAGTACTTC,CASSSTGLRTYEQYF
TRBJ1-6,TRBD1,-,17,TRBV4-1,TGCGCCAGCAGCCATGGTGTGAGAAGAGGGGGCAATTCACCCCTCCACTTT,CASSHGVRRGGNSPLHF
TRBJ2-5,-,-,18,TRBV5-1,TGCGCCAGCAGCTACGATCCCAGGGAATCGGGAAAGCAAGAGACCCAGTACTTC,CASSYDPRESGKQETQYF
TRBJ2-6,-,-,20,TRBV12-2,TGTGCAAGTCGCTCAGGAAGACAGGGCATAGTATTCTCTGGGGCCAACGTCCTGACTTTC,CASRSGRQGIVFSGANVLTF
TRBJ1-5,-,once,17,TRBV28,TGTGCCAGCACCCCCACAGAGGCAGCTTATAGCAATCAGCCCCAGCATTTT,CASTPTEAAYSNQPQHF
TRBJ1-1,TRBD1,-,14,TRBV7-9,TGTGCCAGCAGCCGCCGGGACAGGGCAAGTGAAGCTTTCTTT,CASSRRDRASEAFF
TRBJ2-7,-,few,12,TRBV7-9,TGTACCAGCAGCTTAGAGGGGTACGAGCAGTACTTC,CTSSLEGYEQYF
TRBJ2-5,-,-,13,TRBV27,TGTGCCAGCAGTGCACGGTTACAAGAGACCCAGTACTTC,CASSARLQETQYF
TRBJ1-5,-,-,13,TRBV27,TGTGCCAGCAGTTCTACGCGGGCACAGCCCCAGCATTTT,CASSSTRAQPQHF
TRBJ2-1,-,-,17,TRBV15,TGTGCCACCAGCAGAGATCTTTTAGGGGGGGCCAACAATGAGCAGTTCTTC,CATSRDLLGGANNEQFF
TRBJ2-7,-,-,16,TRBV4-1,TGCGCCAGCAGCCAAGGTAGGTGGGGCGTGTTCGACGAGCAGTACTTC,CASSQGRWGVFDEQYF
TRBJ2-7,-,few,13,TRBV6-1,TGTGCCAGCAGTGAAGGGCTCCTGTACGAGCAGTACTTC,CASSEGLLYEQYF
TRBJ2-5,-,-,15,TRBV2,TGTGCCAGCACCAAAATTCCGGGGCAGGTAGAGACCCAGTACTTC,CASTKIPGQVETQYF
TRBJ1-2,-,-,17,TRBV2,TGTGCCAGCGACGTGGGATCAGGGTTCCAGAATAACTATGGCTACACCTTC,CASDVGSGFQNNYGYTF
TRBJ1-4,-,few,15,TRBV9,TGTGCCAGCAACCCTAGGGGGTCTCCTAATGAAAAACTGTTTTTT,CASNPRGSPNEKLFF